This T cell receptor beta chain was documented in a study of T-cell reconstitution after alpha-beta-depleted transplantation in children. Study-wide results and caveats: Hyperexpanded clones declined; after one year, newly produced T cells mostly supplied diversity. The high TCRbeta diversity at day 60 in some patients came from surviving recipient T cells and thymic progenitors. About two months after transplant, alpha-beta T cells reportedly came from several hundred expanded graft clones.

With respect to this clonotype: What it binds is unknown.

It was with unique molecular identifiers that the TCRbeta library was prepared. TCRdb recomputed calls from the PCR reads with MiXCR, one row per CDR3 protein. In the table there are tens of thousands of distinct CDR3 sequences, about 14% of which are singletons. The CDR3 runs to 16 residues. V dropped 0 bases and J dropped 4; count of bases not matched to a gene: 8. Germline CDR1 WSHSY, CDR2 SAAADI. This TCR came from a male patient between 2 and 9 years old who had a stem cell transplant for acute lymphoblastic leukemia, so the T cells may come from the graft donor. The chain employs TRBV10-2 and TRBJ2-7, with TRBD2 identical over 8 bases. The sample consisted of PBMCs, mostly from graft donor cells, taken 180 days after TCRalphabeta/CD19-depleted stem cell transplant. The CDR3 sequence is CASSESGGSGMYEQYF. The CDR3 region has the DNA TGCGCCAGCAGTGAGTCTGGAGGTAGCGGGATGTACGAGCAGTACTTC.